These T cell receptor beta chains were read from a single sample in a study of T cell responses to AZD1222 COVID-19 vaccine. Data came from immunoSEQ multiplex PCR; TCRdb stores just in-frame clones and leaves some out. The sample includes some 180,000 clones, 94% seen only once; the top ten take roughly 1.7%. This sample comprised peripheral blood, obtained 28 days after the second AZD1222 dose. Receptors were obtained from an adult who received the AZD1222 COVID-19 vaccine. Both conserved end residues are part of each CDR3. The order of the fields is clone size, D gene, J gene, V gene, CDR3 protein, CDR3 DNA. The D gene is left open where the match is weak. Clone size appears in some rows only: once, few, many, or a class for an expanded clone.

few | - | TRBJ1-2 | TRBV4-1 | CASSQGVISNYGYTF | TGCGCCAGCAGCCAAGGGGTCATTTCTAACTATGGCTACACCTTC
once | - | TRBJ2-5 | TRBV6-5 | CASSSSTPRRVGTQYF | TGTGCCAGCAGTTCCTCTACGCCTCGCCGTGTAGGGACCCAGTACTTC
- | - | TRBJ2-2 | TRBV7-3 | CASSLGQTGELFF | TGTGCCAGCAGCTTGGGGCAGACCGGGGAGCTGTTTTTT
- | TRBD1 | TRBJ1-6 | TRBV6-1 | CASSERTGDNSPLHF | TGTGCCAGCAGTGAAAGGACAGGGGATAATTCACCCCTCCACTTT
- | - | TRBJ2-6 | TRBV6-5 | CASGRGANVLTF | TGTGCCAGCGGGCGGGGGGCCAACGTCCTGACTTTC
- | - | TRBJ1-2 | TRBV18 | CASSPVGRNYGYTF | TGTGCCAGCTCACCGGTGGGCAGAAACTATGGCTACACCTTC
- | - | TRBJ1-3 | TRBV3-1/TRBV3-2 | CASSRIDTGNTIYF | TGTGCCAGCAGTCGAATAGACACCGGGAACACCATATATTTT
- | - | TRBJ1-5 | TRBV19 | CASSIGQDGNQPQHF | TGTGCCAGTAGTATAGGGCAGGACGGCAATCAGCCCCAGCATTTT
- | - | TRBJ1-2 | TRBV10-3 | CAIRDLRRLYGYTF | TGTGCCATCAGGGACCTGCGGCGGCTCTATGGCTACACCTTC
- | TRBD2 | TRBJ2-2 | TRBV4-2 | CASSQVSLAGPGELFF | TGTGCCAGCAGCCAAGTGTCGCTAGCGGGGCCCGGGGAGCTGTTTTTT
few | TRBD1 | TRBJ2-7 | TRBV6-1 | CASSDRDRGHEQYF | TGTGCCAGCAGTGACCGGGACAGGGGTCACGAGCAGTACTTC
- | TRBD1 | TRBJ2-2 | TRBV6-2/TRBV6-3 | CASSSGQGALPTGELFF | TGTGCCAGCAGTTCGGGACAGGGGGCGCTTCCCACCGGGGAGCTGTTTTTT
- | TRBD1 | TRBJ2-3 | TRBV5-4 | CASSPGGQGLDTQYF | TGTGCCAGCAGTCCCGGGGGACAGGGGTTAGATACGCAGTATTTT
few | - | TRBJ2-7 | TRBV5-1 | CASSFEGKYEQYF | TGCGCCAGCAGCTTCGAGGGAAAGTACGAGCAGTACTTC
- | - | TRBJ2-7 | TRBV7-2 | CASSLAGRTYEQYF | TGTGCCAGCAGCTTAGCTGGTAGAACCTACGAGCAGTACTTC
- | - | TRBJ2-1 | TRBV3-1/TRBV3-2 | CASSQVRGLVPNEQFF | TGTGCCAGCAGCCAAGTTCGGGGACTCGTCCCCAATGAGCAGTTCTTC
- | - | TRBJ1-5 | TRBV7-9 | CASSFGGQPQHF | TGTGCCAGCAGCTTTGGGGGGCAGCCCCAGCATTTT
- | - | TRBJ2-7 | TRBV5-1 | CASSLEPSVEQYF | TGCGCCAGCAGCTTGGAGCCTAGCGTCGAGCAGTACTTC
- | - | TRBJ1-2 | TRBV6-5 | CASAAGRGYTF | TGTGCCAGCGCGGCAGGACGTGGCTACACCTTC
once | - | TRBJ1-4 | TRBV2 | CASSGQLSNEKLFF | TGTGCCAGCAGTGGACAGCTTTCTAATGAAAAACTGTTTTTT
- | - | TRBJ2-7 | TRBV28 | CASSLSLRFQSSYEQYF | TGTGCCAGCAGTTTATCTTTACGGTTCCAAAGCTCCTACGAGCAGTACTTC
- | - | TRBJ1-3 | TRBV25-1 | CASSEHGDSGNTIYF | TGTGCCAGCAGTGAACACGGGGACTCTGGAAACACCATATATTTT
- | - | TRBJ2-1 | TRBV20-1 | CSARESDEQFF | TGCAGTGCTAGAGAATCCGATGAGCAGTTCTTC
once | TRBD1 | TRBJ1-5 | TRBV19 | CASSGQVGNQPQHF | TGTGCCAGTAGTGGACAGGTCGGCAATCAGCCCCAGCATTTT
- | - | TRBJ2-2 | TRBV4-1 | CASSQRDLQLTSNTGELFF | TGCGCCAGCAGCCAGAGGGATTTGCAACTTACCTCTAACACCGGGGAGCTGTTTTTT
- | - | TRBJ1-1 | TRBV2 | CASSEVRRDPEAFF | TGTGCCAGCAGTGAAGTGAGAAGGGACCCTGAAGCTTTCTTT
- | - | TRBJ1-1 | TRBV2 | CASRVRSVTEAFF | TGTGCCAGCAGGGTCAGGTCTGTAACTGAAGCTTTCTTT
- | TRBD1 | TRBJ1-1 | TRBV7-8 | CASSLNRQGAEAFF | TGTGCCAGCAGCTTAAACCGGCAGGGGGCTGAAGCTTTCTTT
- | TRBD2 | TRBJ2-1 | TRBV11-2 | CASSPILAGSYNEQFF | TGTGCCAGCAGCCCGATCCTAGCGGGCTCCTACAATGAGCAGTTCTTC
- | - | TRBJ1-1 | TRBV6-5 | CASSYPGPQNTEAFF | TGTGCCAGCAGTTACCCGGGGCCACAAAACACTGAAGCTTTCTTT
- | - | TRBJ2-2 | TRBV6-4 | CASKDGSRAGELFF | TGTGCCAGCAAGGACGGGAGTAGAGCCGGGGAGCTGTTTTTT
- | - | TRBJ1-2 | TRBV2 | CASSTHGRWGGNYGYTF | TGTGCCAGCAGTACTCACGGCAGGTGGGGGGGGAACTATGGCTACACCTTC
once | - | TRBJ1-2 | TRBV3-1/TRBV3-2 | CASSPEAGGRDYGYTF | TGTGCCAGCAGCCCCGAGGCGGGGGGCAGAGACTATGGCTACACCTTC
- | TRBD2 | TRBJ2-3 | TRBV28 | CASSGGLAGYTDTQYF | TGTGCCAGCAGTGGGGGTTTAGCGGGATACACAGATACGCAGTATTTT
- | TRBD1 | TRBJ1-6 | TRBV2 | CASRWDRGQNSPLHF | TGTGCCAGCCGATGGGACAGGGGGCAAAATTCACCCCTCCACTTT
once | TRBD1 | TRBJ2-4 | TRBV18 | CASSPPPTGAKNIQYF | TGTGCCAGCTCACCCCCCCCGACAGGGGCCAAAAACATTCAGTACTTC
- | TRBD1 | TRBJ1-4 | TRBV18 | CASSPTGTGYEKLFF | TGTGCCAGCTCACCGACCGGGACAGGGTATGAAAAACTGTTTTTT